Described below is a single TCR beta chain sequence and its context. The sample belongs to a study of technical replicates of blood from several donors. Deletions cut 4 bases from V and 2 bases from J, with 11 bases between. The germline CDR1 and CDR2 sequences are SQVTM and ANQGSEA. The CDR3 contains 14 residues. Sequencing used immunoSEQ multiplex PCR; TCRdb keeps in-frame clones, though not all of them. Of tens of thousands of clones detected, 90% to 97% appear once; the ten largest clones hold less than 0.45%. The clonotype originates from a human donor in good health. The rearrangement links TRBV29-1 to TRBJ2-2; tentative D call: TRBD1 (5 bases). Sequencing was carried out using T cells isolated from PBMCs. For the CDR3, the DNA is TGCAGCGTTGGGGCAGGGTCCAACACCGGGGAGCTGTTTTTT. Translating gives CSVGAGSNTGELFF.